Listed here are 12 T cell receptor beta chains from one sample, sequenced in a study of cytomegalovirus exposure and HLA in healthy donors. The assay was immunoSEQ multiplex PCR, and TCRdb's table has in-frame clones only and misses some. The data show over 60,000 clones, with approximately 94% seen just once and about 4.3% held by the top ten. The sample was PBMCs. These receptors were obtained from a young man in good health and CMV-seropositive.

The chain links TRBV29-1 to TRBJ2-5, with D unclear. Germline loops: CDR1 SQVTM, CDR2 ANQGSEA. The CDR3 loop spans 12 amino acids. Trimming took 3 bases from V and 1 from J, leaving 6 bases between them. In DNA, the CDR3 is TGCAGCGTTGACGCGTTCCAAGAGACCCAGTACTTC. Residues: CSVDAFQETQYF.

This clone was detected once. The gene calls are TRBV11-2 and TRBJ2-5; D is possibly TRBD2 (7 bases). The V end was cut by 1 base, the J end by 4 bases, with 10 bases between. The germline gives CDR1 SGHAT, CDR2 FQNNGV. CDR3 length: 14 amino acids. The CDR3 spells CASSLGGGLETQYF. In nucleotides, the CDR3 is TGTGCCAGCAGCTTAGGGGGGGGGCTAGAGACCCAGTACTTC.

V gene TRBV6-6 combines with J gene TRBJ2-7; 11 bases are shared with TRBD1. With 6 bases clipped from V and 1 base from J, the junction kept 8 bases outside the gene matches. The CDR3 length is 16 residues. CDR1 and CDR2 from the germline V gene are MNHNY and SVGAGI (reference sequence). The CDR3 sequence: CASRKTGTGGSYEQYF. CDR3 DNA: TGTGCCAGCAGAAAGACCGGGACAGGGGGTTCCTACGAGCAGTACTTC.

V usage is TRBV9 and J usage is TRBJ2-2; the match to TRBD2 covers 9 bases. Losses at the gene ends were 0 bases for V and 6 bases for J; bases not matched to a gene: 6. The CDR3 is made up of 16 amino acids. The germline CDR1 and CDR2 sequences are SGDLS and YYNGEE. The CDR3 coding sequence is TGTGCCAGCAGCGTAGAGGGCGGGGGGGCCGCCGGGGAGCTGTTTTTT. This codes for CASSVEGGGAAGELFF.

The rearrangement uses TRBV18 and TRBJ1-1; D possibly corresponds to TRBD1 (5 bases). The V gene lost 3 bases and the J gene lost 4 bases, with 12 bases spanning the gap. From germline, CDR1 is KGHSH and CDR2 LQKENI. The CDR3 totals 14 residues. As DNA, the CDR3 is TGTGCCAGCTCACCTGAGCGGAGGGGCACTGAAGCTTTCTTT. Encoded protein: CASSPERRGTEAFF. The full variable domain, rest sourced from reference TRBV18 and TRBJ1-1, is NAGVMQNPRHLVRRRGQEARLRCSPMKGHSHVYWYRQLPEEGLKFMVYLQKENIIDESGMPKERFSAEFPKEGPSILRIQQVVRGDSAAYFCASSPERRGTEAFFGQGTRLTVV.

This rearrangement joins TRBV9 to TRBJ2-1, with 11 positions matching TRBD2. The germline V gene has CDR1 SGDLS and CDR2 YYNGEE. J gave up 9 bases and V 5 bases, and 10 bases lay outside the gene matches. This CDR3 has 15 amino acids. CDR3 loop: CASSGGTSGWGEQFF. The CDR3, as DNA: TGTGCCAGCAGTGGGGGGACTAGCGGTTGGGGTGAGCAGTTCTTC. The full variable domain, completed using reference TRBV9 and TRBJ2-1, is DSGVTQTPKHLITATGQRVTLRCSPRSGDLSVYWYQQSLDQGLQFLIQYYNGEERAKGNILERFSAQQFPDLHSELNLSSLELGDSALYFCASSGGTSGWGEQFFGPGTRLTVL.

The V and J genes are TRBV28 and TRBJ1-6, with TRBD1 identical over 8 bases. The germline CDR1 and CDR2 sequences are MDHEN and SYDVKM. V was clipped by 5 bases and J by 8 bases; unmatched bases: 5. The CDR3 has 14 residues. The DNA of the CDR3 is TGTGCCAGCAGTCAACAGGGGGATCATTCACCCCTCCACTTT. Translation gives CASSQQGDHSPLHF. The complete variable domain, with remaining parts taken from reference TRBV28 and TRBJ1-6, reads DVKVTQSSRYLVKRTGEKVFLECVQDMDHENMFWYRQDPGLGLRLIYFSYDVKMKEKGDIPEGYSVSREKKERFSLILESASTNQTSMYLCASSQQGDHSPLHFGNGTRLTVT.

This chain uses TRBV6-1 with TRBJ2-7; possibly TRBD1 for D (5 bases). CDR3 size: 12 residues. With 2 bases removed from V and 5 bases from J, the gap between germline ends came to 7 bases. In germline, CDR1 is MNHNS, CDR2 SASEGT. The DNA of the CDR3 is TGTGCCAGCAGTGAAAGGGGAAACGAGCAGTACTTC. Translation gives CASSERGNEQYF.

The V call is TRBV6-1, the J call TRBJ1-2; TRBD1 aligns across 8 bases. Unmatched junction bases numbered 2, after V lost 4 bases and J lost 4 bases. Germline CDR1 reads MNHNS; CDR2 reads SASEGT. The CDR3 runs to 13 residues. The DNA of the CDR3 is TGTGCCAGCAGTGCGGACAGGGTCTATGGCTACACCTTC. Protein product: CASSADRVYGYTF.

This rearrangement joins TRBV5-1 to TRBJ2-7; 7 nucleotides line up with TRBD1. J lost 5 bases, V lost 4 bases, and 9 bases had no gene match. Germline CDR1 and CDR2: SGHRS and YFSETQ. There are 14 residues in the CDR3. The CDR3 loop reads CASSPDRAGHEQYF. The CDR3 bases are TGCGCCAGCAGCCCTGACAGGGCGGGCCACGAGCAGTACTTC.

J is TRBJ1-2 and V is TRBV5-4; D call uncertain. CDR1 is SGHNT, CDR2 YYREEE, per germline (reference sequence). The germline V and J ends were trimmed by 0 bases and 8 bases, with 17 bases remaining between them. There are 15 residues in the CDR3. CDR3 in DNA: TGTGCCAGCAGCTTGGCACACGGAGGGCGAGGGGGCTACACCTTC. As protein: CASSLAHGGRGGYTF.

The chain combines TRBV6-5 with TRBJ1-1, with a weak D call TRBD1 (5 bases). Germline values: CDR1 MNHEY, CDR2 SVGAGI. This CDR3 is 14 amino acids long. V was trimmed by 0 bases and J by 4 bases, leaving 9 bases between them. The DNA for the CDR3 is TGTGCCAGCAGTTACTCGCACGGGGGCACTGAAGCTTTCTTT. Its translation is CASSYSHGGTEAFF.